This T cell receptor (beta chain) stems from a study of blood T cell repertoires in COVID-19. Adults between about 18 and 95 years of age took part from 20 to 25 US areas. The data were produced by immunoSEQ multiplex PCR, yet TCRdb's version contains in-frame clones alone and is incomplete. The sample carries 250,000 to 300,000 clones, approximately 80% recorded once. The ends lost 6 bases at V and 4 bases at J; junction bases unmatched: 8. CDR1 and CDR2 (germline): MRHNA, SNTAGT. The CDR3 runs 15 residues. Material for sequencing was PBMCs or T cells enriched from blood (not recorded which). The V call is TRBV6-4, the J call TRBJ2-3; the match to TRBD2 covers 9 bases. The sequence came from a man aged 40-50 years who had been exposed to COVID-19. As DNA, the CDR3 is TGTGCCAGCAGAAGTAGCGGGAGAAGGTCAGATACGCAGTATTTT. Its translation: CASRSSGRRSDTQYF.